These T cell receptor beta chains were read from a single sample in a study of shared clonotypes between healthy human individuals. Assay used: immunoSEQ multiplex PCR; TCRdb lists only in-frame clones, some missing. Here the sample spans about 2.1 million clones, about 93% being singletons. Sequences were obtained from naive CD8+ T cells from PBMCs. These receptors were collected from a man aged 18 to 35 in good health. Some clones in this sample may be carry-over from other donors' samples. The conserved cysteine and the conserved F or W are not part of the CDR3 here.

>TRBJ2-1|TRBV27
ASSLWFLGGSLYEQF
>TRBJ2-1|TRBV9
ASSVASGPKNEQF
>TRBJ1-2|TRBV7-9
ASSLKTSTLYGYT
>TRBJ2-7|TRBV28
ASSFSSEQY
>TRBJ2-5|TRBV4-3
ASSQTPAVGVEETQY
>TRBJ2-3|TRBV7-9
ASSPVFRVTDTQY
>TRBJ2-3|TRBV30
AWSITSLATTDTQY
>TRBJ1-2|TRBV7-9
ASSLGAIANYGYT
>TRBJ2-1|TRBV10-3
AISELNSGNEQF
>TRBJ1-1|TRBV13
ASSSILDESGAF
>TRBJ1-1|TRBV28
ASSWGENTEAF
>TRBJ1-1|TRBV9
ASSVARKTGTGGNTEAF
>TRBJ2-1|TRBV27
ASSRDRGRGSYNEQF
>TRBJ2-1|TRBV9
ASSGTTGTSGRAHEQF
>TRBJ2-1|TRBV7-8
ASSYETGLAGSNEQF
>TRBJ1-1|TRBV10-3
AIRTDRMNTEAF
>TRBJ1-3|TRBV27
ASSSAGRNTIY
>TRBJ2-7|TRBV9
ASSSFPGASGSSYEQY
>TRBJ1-1|TRBV4-1
ASSLRDRQEKAIAAF